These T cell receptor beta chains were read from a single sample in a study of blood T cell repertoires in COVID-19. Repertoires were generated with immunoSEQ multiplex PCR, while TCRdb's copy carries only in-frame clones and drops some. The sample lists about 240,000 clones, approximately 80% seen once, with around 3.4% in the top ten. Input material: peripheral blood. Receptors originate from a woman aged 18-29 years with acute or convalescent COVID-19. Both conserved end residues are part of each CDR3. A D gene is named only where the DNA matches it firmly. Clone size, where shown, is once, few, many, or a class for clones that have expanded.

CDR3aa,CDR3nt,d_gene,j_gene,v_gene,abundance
CASSQPTGTGYQPQHF,TGTGCCAGCAGCCAACCTACCGGGACAGGTTATCAGCCCCAGCATTTT,TRBD1,TRBJ1-5,TRBV3-1/TRBV3-2,.
CATLTSGYNEQFF,TGTGCCACCCTGACTAGCGGCTACAATGAGCAGTTCTTC,TRBD2,TRBJ2-1,TRBV2,.
CASAPQGQTRTNTEAFF,TGCGCCAGCGCTCCACAGGGCCAAACTAGAACAAACACTGAAGCTTTCTTT,.,TRBJ1-1,TRBV4-1,.
CASSVDLTSNTIYF,TGTGCCAGCAGCGTAGACCTGACTAGTAACACCATATATTTT,.,TRBJ1-3,TRBV9,once
CASSFFQAGRQFF,TGTGCCAGCAGCTTCTTCCAAGCGGGGAGGCAGTTCTTC,TRBD2,TRBJ2-1,TRBV3-1/TRBV3-2,few
CASSFQNTGELFF,TGTGCCAGCAGTTTTCAGAACACCGGGGAGCTGTTTTTT,.,TRBJ2-2,TRBV28,.
CATSRDELAGKFDTQYF,TGTGCCACCAGCAGAGATGAACTAGCGGGAAAATTCGATACGCAGTATTTT,TRBD2,TRBJ2-3,TRBV15,.
CAWSVRVGYTSTDTQYF,TGTGCCTGGAGTGTACGAGTGGGCTATACTAGCACAGATACGCAGTATTTT,.,TRBJ2-3,TRBV30,.
CASSLEGTLGNTIYF,TGTGCCAGCAGCTTAGAAGGGACTCTGGGAAACACCATATATTTT,.,TRBJ1-3,TRBV7-6,.
CASSLLALAAIQETQYF,TGCGCCAGCAGCTTGCTCGCCCTAGCGGCTATCCAAGAGACCCAGTACTTC,TRBD2,TRBJ2-5,TRBV5-1,.
CASSFSIGGGTGVQETQYF,TGCGCCAGCAGCTTTTCTATAGGTGGCGGGACAGGGGTGCAAGAGACCCAGTACTTC,TRBD1,TRBJ2-5,TRBV5-1,.
CASSFLNQGQGATEAFF,TGCGCCAGCAGCTTTTTAAATCAGGGACAGGGGGCGACTGAAGCTTTCTTT,TRBD1,TRBJ1-1,TRBV5-1,.
CSVESGSYEQYF,TGCAGCGTTGAAAGCGGGAGCTACGAGCAGTACTTC,TRBD2,TRBJ2-7,TRBV29-1,.
CASSTPTGLVTEAFF,TGTGCCAGCAGTACGCCGACAGGGTTGGTCACTGAAGCTTTCTTT,TRBD1,TRBJ1-1,TRBV28,.
CASSHYDSWSGYTF,TGTGCCAGCAGTCATTACGACAGTTGGTCTGGCTACACCTTC,.,TRBJ1-2,TRBV28,.
CSVLVQGITEAFF,TGCAGCGTGTTGGTACAGGGAATCACTGAAGCTTTCTTT,.,TRBJ1-1,TRBV29-1,.
CASSPPVAGNSPLHF,TGTGCCAGCAGTCCCCCGGTGGCAGGGAATTCACCCCTCCACTTT,.,TRBJ1-6,TRBV28,.
CASSRGGQETQYF,TGCGCCAGCAGCAGGGGTGGCCAAGAGACCCAGTACTTC,.,TRBJ2-5,TRBV10-1,.
CASSQAAGGDTQYF,TGCGCCAGCAGCCAAGCCGCAGGAGGAGATACGCAGTATTTT,.,TRBJ2-3,TRBV4-3,.
CASSLDRNQPQHF,TGTGCCAGCTCACTGGACAGAAATCAGCCCCAGCATTTT,.,TRBJ1-5,TRBV18,.
CASSLHGEGIFGYTF,TGTGCCAGCAGCCTCCACGGGGAGGGGATCTTTGGCTACACCTTC,.,TRBJ1-2,TRBV28,.
CASSLSSGTYEQYF,TGTGCCAGCAGCTTGTCTAGCGGGACCTACGAGCAGTACTTC,TRBD2,TRBJ2-7,TRBV11-2,.
CASSLIRGGQETQYF,TGTGCCAGCAGCTTAATTCGGGGGGGCCAAGAGACCCAGTACTTC,TRBD2,TRBJ2-5,TRBV7-3,.
CASSYRVGKGEKLFF,TGTGCCAGCAGCTACAGGGTCGGTAAAGGTGAAAAACTGTTTTTT,.,TRBJ1-4,TRBV28,.
CASTSAGGASTDTQYF,TGTGCCAGTACCTCAGCGGGGGGGGCTAGCACAGATACGCAGTATTTT,TRBD2,TRBJ2-3,TRBV19,.
CASSPRQPPVYGYTF,TGTGCCAGCAGCCCCAGACAGCCACCAGTCTATGGCTACACCTTC,.,TRBJ1-2,TRBV11-2,.
CASRRGEANEKLFF,TGTGCCAGTAGGCGCGGGGAGGCTAATGAAAAACTGTTTTTT,.,TRBJ1-4,TRBV19,few
CASSYWAENYGYTF,TGTGCCAGCAGTTACTGGGCCGAAAACTATGGCTACACCTTC,.,TRBJ1-2,TRBV6-2/TRBV6-3,.
CASTDSGLPQHF,TGTGCCAGCACCGACTCAGGGTTACCCCAGCATTTT,.,TRBJ1-5,TRBV2,.
CASSVRGQLVSTDTQYF,TGTGCCAGCAGCGTAAGGGGACAGTTGGTAAGCACAGATACGCAGTATTTT,TRBD1,TRBJ2-3,TRBV5-6,.
CATSDLAGSRDTQYF,TGTGCCACCAGTGACTTAGCGGGCTCCCGGGATACGCAGTATTTT,TRBD2,TRBJ2-3,TRBV24-1,.
CASSTRSSGRRGDTGELFF,TGTGCCAGTAGTACCCGGTCTAGCGGGAGAAGGGGGGACACCGGGGAGCTGTTTTTT,TRBD2,TRBJ2-2,TRBV19,.
CAWSGQSYNSPLHF,TGTGCCTGGAGTGGACAGTCCTATAATTCACCCCTCCACTTT,.,TRBJ1-6,TRBV30,.
CASSLAGTPTQYF,TGTGCCAGCAGCTTGGCCGGGACTCCGACCCAGTACTTC,.,TRBJ2-5,TRBV5-8,.
CASSGLLAGGPNEQFF,TGTGCCAGCAGTGGTCTACTAGCGGGAGGGCCTAATGAGCAGTTCTTC,TRBD2,TRBJ2-1,TRBV6-1,.
CASSQGQLNEKLFF,TGCGCCAGCAGCCAAGGACAGCTAAATGAAAAACTGTTTTTT,.,TRBJ1-4,TRBV4-3,.
CASSIEGQSYGYTF,TGTGCCAGTAGTATCGAAGGACAGAGCTATGGCTACACCTTC,.,TRBJ1-2,TRBV19,.
CASSSQGDQPQHF,TGTGCCAGCAGCTCACAGGGGGATCAGCCCCAGCATTTT,TRBD1,TRBJ1-5,TRBV7-9,few
CASSPLQGGAGYEQYF,TGTGCCAGCTCACCACTCCAAGGGGGCGCGGGCTACGAGCAGTACTTC,TRBD1,TRBJ2-7,TRBV18,once
CSVSTVLAFF,TGCAGCGTTTCTACGGTACTCGCTTTCTTT,.,TRBJ1-1,TRBV29-1,.
CASSAGDSLNEKLFF,TGTGCCAGCAGCGCTGGGGACAGTTTGAATGAAAAACTGTTTTTT,TRBD1,TRBJ1-4,TRBV9,.
CASSLGLARYNEQFF,TGTGCCAGTAGTCTGGGACTAGCGCGCTACAATGAGCAGTTCTTC,TRBD2,TRBJ2-1,TRBV19,.
CASSMTGALSGANVLTF,TGTGCCAGCAGTATGACAGGCGCCCTTTCTGGGGCCAACGTCCTGACTTTC,.,TRBJ2-6,TRBV28,.
CASSLGALTAVLKTGWAF,TGTGCCAGCAGCTTAGGGGCTTTAACGGCGGTGCTGAAGACAGGGTGGGCCTTC,TRBD1,TRBJ1-2,TRBV7-2,.
CASSYSPSDTQYF,TGTGCCAGCAGTTACTCCCCATCAGATACGCAGTATTTT,.,TRBJ2-3,TRBV6-5,.
CASSLLAGGREQFF,TGTGCCAGCAGTTTGCTAGCGGGCGGGCGGGAGCAGTTCTTC,TRBD2,TRBJ2-1,TRBV27,.
CASSYSVLGSGEQYF,TGTGCCAGCAGTTACTCAGTTCTTGGGTCGGGCGAGCAGTACTTC,.,TRBJ2-7,TRBV6-5,.
CASSWGTGTTEAFF,TGTGCCAGCAGCTGGGGGACAGGGACCACTGAAGCTTTCTTT,TRBD1,TRBJ1-1,TRBV7-2,few
CASSLGVGLAPRELFF,TGTGCCAGCAGCTTAGGAGTTGGACTAGCCCCCCGGGAGCTGTTTTTT,TRBD2,TRBJ2-2,TRBV13,.
CASSLRQGNQYF,TGTGCCAGCAGCTTAAGACAGGGAAATCAGTACTTC,TRBD1,TRBJ2-4,TRBV7-3,.
CASSNCKGSTGELFF,TGTGCCAGCAGCAATTGTAAGGGGTCCACCGGGGAGCTGTTTTTT,.,TRBJ2-2,TRBV21-1,.
CASSLYRDLTDTQYF,TGTGCCAGCAGTTTATACAGGGACCTCACAGATACGCAGTATTTT,.,TRBJ2-3,TRBV28,.
CASSPPGNRVYNEQFF,TGTGCCAGCTCACCACCAGGGAACAGGGTCTACAATGAGCAGTTCTTC,.,TRBJ2-1,TRBV18,.
CASSYGQANSPLHF,TGTGCCAGCAGTTACGGACAGGCTAATTCACCCCTCCACTTT,TRBD1,TRBJ1-6,TRBV28,few
CASSREGRGNQPQHF,TGTGCCAGCAGCAGGGAGGGCAGGGGCAATCAGCCCCAGCATTTT,.,TRBJ1-5,TRBV21-1,.
CASSSTGAVDISGNTIYF,TGTGCCAGCAGCTCCACAGGGGCCGTCGATATCTCTGGAAACACCATATATTTT,TRBD1,TRBJ1-3,TRBV5-4,.